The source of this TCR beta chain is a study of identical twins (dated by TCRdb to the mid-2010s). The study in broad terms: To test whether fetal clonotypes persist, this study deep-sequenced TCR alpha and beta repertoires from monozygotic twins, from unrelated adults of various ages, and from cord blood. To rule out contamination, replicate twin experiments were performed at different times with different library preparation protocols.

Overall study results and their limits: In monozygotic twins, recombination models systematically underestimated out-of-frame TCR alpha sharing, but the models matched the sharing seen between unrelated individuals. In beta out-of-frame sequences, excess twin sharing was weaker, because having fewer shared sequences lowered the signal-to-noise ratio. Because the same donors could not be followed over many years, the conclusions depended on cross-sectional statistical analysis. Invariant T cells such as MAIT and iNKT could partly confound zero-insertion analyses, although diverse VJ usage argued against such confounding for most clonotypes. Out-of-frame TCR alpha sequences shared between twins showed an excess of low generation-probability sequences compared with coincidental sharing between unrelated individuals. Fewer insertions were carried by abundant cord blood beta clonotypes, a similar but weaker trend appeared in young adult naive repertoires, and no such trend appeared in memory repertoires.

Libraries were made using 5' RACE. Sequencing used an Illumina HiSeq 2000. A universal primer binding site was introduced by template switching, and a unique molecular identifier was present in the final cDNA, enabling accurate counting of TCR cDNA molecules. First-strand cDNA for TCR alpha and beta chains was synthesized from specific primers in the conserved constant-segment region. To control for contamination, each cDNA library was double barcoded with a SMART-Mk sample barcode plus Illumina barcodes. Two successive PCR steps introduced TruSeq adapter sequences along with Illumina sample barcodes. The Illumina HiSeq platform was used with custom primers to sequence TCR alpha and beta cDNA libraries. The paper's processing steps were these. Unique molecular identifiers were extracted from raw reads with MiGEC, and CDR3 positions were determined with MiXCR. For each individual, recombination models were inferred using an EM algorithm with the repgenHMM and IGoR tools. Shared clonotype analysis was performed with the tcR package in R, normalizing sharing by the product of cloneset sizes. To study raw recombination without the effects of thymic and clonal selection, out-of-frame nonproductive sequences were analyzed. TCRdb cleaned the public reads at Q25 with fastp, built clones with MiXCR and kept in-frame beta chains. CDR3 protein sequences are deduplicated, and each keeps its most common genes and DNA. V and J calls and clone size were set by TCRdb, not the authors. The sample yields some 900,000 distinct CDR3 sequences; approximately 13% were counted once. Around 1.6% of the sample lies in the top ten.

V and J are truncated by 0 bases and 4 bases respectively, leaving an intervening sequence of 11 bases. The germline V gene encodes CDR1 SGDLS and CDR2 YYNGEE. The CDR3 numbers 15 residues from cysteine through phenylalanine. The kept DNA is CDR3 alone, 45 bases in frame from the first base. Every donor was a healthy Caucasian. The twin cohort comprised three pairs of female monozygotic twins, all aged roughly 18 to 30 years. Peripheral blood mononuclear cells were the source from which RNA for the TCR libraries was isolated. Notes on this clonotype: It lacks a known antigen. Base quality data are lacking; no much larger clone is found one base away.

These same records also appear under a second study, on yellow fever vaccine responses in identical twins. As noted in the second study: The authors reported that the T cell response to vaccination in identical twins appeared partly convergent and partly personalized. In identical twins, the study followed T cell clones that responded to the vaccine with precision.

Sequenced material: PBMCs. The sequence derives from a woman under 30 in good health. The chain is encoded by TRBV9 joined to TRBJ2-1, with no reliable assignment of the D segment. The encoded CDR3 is CASSVGSWKYNEQFF. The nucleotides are TGTGCCAGCAGCGTAGGGTCCTGGAAATACAATGAGCAGTTCTTC. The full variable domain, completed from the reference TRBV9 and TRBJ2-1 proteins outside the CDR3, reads DSGVTQTPKHLITATGQRVTLRCSPRSGDLSVYWYQQSLDQGLQFLIQYYNGEERAKGNILERFSAQQFPDLHSELNLSSLELGDSALYFCASSVGSWKYNEQFFGPGTRLTVL.